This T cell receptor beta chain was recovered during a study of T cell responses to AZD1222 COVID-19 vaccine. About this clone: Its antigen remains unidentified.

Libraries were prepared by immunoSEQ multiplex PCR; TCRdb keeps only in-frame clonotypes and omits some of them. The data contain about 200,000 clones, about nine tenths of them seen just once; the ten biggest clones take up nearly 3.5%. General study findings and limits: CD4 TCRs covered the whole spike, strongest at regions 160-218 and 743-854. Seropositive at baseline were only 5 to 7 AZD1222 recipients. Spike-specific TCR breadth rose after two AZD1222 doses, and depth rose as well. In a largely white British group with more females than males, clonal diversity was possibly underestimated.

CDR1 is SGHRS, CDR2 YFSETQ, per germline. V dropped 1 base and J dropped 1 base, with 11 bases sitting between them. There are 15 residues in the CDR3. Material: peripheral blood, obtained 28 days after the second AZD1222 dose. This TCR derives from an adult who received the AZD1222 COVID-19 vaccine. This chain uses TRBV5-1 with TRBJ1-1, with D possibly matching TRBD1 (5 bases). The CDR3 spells CASSLIQGKNTEAFF. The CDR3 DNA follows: TGCGCCAGCAGCTTGATTCAGGGAAAGAACACTGAAGCTTTCTTT. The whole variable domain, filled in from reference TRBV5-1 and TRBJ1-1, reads KAGVTQTPRYLIKTRGQQVTLSCSPISGHRSVSWYQQTPGQGLQFLFEYFSETQRNKGNFPGRFSGRQFSNSRSEMNVSTLELGDSALYLCASSLIQGKNTEAFFGQGTRLTVV.